The entry below gives a single TCR beta chain sequence along with its context. Germline CDR1 reads KGHSH; CDR2 reads LQKENI. Deletions cut 2 bases from V and 6 bases from J, with 10 bases between. The CDR3 length is 13 residues. These data belong to a study of T cell responses to AZD1222 COVID-19 vaccine. This table comes from immunoSEQ multiplex PCR, and its TCRdb copy is limited to in-frame clones, with some not included. The sample lists around 91,000 clones; over 75% were seen once. The source material was peripheral blood, sampled on day 0 of AZD1222 vaccination. The source of this sequence is an adult in good health. The J gene is TRBJ1-2, the V gene TRBV18; D remains unclear. The CDR3 region is CASSPSRGDGYTF. The CDR3 DNA is TGTGCCAGCTCACCATCCCGGGGAGATGGCTACACCTTC.